The clone carrying this T cell receptor beta chain was picked up a small number of times. This sample stems from a study of T cells after yellow fever vaccination. Losses at the gene ends were 4 bases for V and 4 bases for J; bases not matched to a gene: 13. The V gene's germline CDR1 is SGHVS and CDR2 FQNEAQ. The CDR3 spans 17 residues. TCRdb re-called the 5' RACE reads with MiXCR, one entry per CDR3 protein. Counted here are some 600,000 distinct CDR3 sequences, roughly an eighth occurring once; the ten biggest clones make up around 14%. This sample comprised PBMCs, obtained on the day of the yellow fever booster vaccination. The chain combines TRBV7-8 with TRBJ2-4; TRBD2 agrees at 7 bases. This receptor was identified in a man between 25 and 39 years old who received the YFV17D yellow fever vaccine. CDR3 amino acids: CASSSPRASGGKNIQYF. The CDR3 nucleotides read TGTGCCAGCAGCTCCCCCCGGGCTAGCGGAGGGAAAAACATTCAGTACTTC.